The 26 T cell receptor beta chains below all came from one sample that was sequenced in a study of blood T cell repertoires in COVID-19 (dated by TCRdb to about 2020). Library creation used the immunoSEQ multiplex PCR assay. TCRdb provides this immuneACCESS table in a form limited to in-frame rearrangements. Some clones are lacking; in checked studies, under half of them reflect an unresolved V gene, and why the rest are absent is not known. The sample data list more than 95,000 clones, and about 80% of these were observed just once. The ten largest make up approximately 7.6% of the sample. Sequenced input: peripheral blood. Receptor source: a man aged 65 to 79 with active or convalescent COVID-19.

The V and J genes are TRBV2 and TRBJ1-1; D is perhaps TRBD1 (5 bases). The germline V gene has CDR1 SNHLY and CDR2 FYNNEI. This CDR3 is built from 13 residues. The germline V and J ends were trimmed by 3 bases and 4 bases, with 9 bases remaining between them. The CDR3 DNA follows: TGTGCCAGCAGTGAGGGGGGGAGCACTGAAGCTTTCTTT. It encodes CASSEGGSTEAFF.

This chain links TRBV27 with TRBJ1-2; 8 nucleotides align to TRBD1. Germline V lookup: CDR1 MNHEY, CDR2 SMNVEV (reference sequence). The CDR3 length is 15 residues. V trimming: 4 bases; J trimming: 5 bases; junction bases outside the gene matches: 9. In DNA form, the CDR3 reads TGTGCCAGCAGTTACGGGACAGGTTCCGAATATGGCTACACCTTC. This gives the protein CASSYGTGSEYGYTF.

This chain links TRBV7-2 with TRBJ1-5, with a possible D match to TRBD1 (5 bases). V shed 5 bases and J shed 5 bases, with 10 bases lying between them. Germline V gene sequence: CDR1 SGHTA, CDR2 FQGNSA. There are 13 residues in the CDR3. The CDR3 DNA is TGTGCCAGCAGCACGGACACTTATCAGCCCCAGCATTTT. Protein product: CASSTDTYQPQHF.

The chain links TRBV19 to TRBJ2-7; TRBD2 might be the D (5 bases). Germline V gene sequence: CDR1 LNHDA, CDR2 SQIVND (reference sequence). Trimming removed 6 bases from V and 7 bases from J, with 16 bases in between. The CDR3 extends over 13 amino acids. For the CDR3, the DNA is TGTGCCAGTAGGGGGAACCCGGGCGGGGAGCAGTACTTC. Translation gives CASRGNPGGEQYF.

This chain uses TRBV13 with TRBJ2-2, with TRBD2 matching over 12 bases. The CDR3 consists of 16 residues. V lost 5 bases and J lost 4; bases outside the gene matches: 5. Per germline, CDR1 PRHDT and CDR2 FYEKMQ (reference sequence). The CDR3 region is CASSGTSGGPTGELFF. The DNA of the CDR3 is TGTGCCAGCAGCGGTACTAGCGGGGGGCCCACCGGGGAGCTGTTTTTT.

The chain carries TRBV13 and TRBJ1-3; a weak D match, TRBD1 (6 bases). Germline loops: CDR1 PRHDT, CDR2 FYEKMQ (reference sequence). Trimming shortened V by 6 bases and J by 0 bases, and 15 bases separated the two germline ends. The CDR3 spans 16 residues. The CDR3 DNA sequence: TGTGCCAGCAGAGATGGGGGCTCGGGCTCTGGAAACACCATATATTTT. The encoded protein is CASRDGGSGSGNTIYF. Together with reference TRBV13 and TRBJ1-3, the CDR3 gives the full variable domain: AAGVIQSPRHLIKEKRETATLKCYPIPRHDTVYWYQQGPGQDPQFLISFYEKMQSDKGSIPDRFSAQQFSDYHSELNMSSLELGDSALYFCASRDGGSGSGNTIYFGEGSWLTVV.

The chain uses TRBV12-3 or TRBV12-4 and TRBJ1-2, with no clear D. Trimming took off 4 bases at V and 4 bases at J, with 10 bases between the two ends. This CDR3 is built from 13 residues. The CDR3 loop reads CASSSVRGYGYTF. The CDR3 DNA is TGTGCCAGCAGTTCGGTCCGGGGCTATGGCTACACCTTC.

CDR3 DNA sequence: TGTGCCAGCAGTTTCATAGGACAGGGGAAGGACTACGAGCAGTACTTC. Its protein is CASSFIGQGKDYEQYF. This chain connects TRBV27 to TRBJ2-7, with 9 bases fitting TRBD1. The V segment lost 3 bases and the J segment 3 bases; nucleotides outside the gene matches: 9. This CDR3 region has 16 residues. In germline, CDR1 is MNHEY, CDR2 SMNVEV (reference sequence).

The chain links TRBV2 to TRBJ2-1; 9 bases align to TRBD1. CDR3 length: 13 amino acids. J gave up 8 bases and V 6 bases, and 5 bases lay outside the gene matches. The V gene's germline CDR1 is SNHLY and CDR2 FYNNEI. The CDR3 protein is CASSRDRADEQFF. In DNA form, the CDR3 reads TGTGCCAGCAGCCGGGACAGGGCCGATGAGCAGTTCTTC. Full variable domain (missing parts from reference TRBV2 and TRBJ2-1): EPEVTQTPSHQVTQMGQEVILRCVPISNHLYFYWYRQILGQKVEFLVSFYNNEISEKSEIFDDQFSVERPDGSNFTLKIRSTKLEDSAMYFCASSRDRADEQFFGPGTRLTVL.

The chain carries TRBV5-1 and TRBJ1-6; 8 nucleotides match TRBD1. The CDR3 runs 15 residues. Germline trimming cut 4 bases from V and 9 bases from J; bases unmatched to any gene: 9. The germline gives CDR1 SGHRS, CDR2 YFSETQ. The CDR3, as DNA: TGCGCCAGCAGCCCCAATCTGGACAGGGCTTCACCCCTCCACTTT. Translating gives CASSPNLDRASPLHF.

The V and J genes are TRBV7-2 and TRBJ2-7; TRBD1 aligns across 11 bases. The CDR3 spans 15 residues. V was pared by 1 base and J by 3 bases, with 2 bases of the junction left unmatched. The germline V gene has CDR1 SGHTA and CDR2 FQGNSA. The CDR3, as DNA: TGTGCCAGCAGCTTAGATGGGACAGGGGGCTACGAGCAGTACTTC. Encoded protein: CASSLDGTGGYEQYF.

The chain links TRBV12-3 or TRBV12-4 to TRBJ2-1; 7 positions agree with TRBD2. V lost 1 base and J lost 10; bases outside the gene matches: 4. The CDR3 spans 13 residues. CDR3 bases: TGTGCCAGCAGTTTAGAGGAGGGAGGGGAGCAGTTCTTC. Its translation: CASSLEEGGEQFF.

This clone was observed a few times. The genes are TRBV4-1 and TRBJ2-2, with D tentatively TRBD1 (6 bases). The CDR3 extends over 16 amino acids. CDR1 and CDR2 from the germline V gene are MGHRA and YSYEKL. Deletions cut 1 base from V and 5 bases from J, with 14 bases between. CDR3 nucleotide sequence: TGCGCCAGCAGCCAAGGGCCCGGGACAACTACCGGGGAGCTGTTTTTT. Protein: CASSQGPGTTTGELFF.

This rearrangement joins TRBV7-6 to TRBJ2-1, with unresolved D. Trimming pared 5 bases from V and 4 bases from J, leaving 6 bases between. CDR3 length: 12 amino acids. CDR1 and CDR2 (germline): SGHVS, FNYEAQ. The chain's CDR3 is CASSPGYNEQFF. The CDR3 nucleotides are TGTGCCAGCAGCCCCGGTTACAATGAGCAGTTCTTC.

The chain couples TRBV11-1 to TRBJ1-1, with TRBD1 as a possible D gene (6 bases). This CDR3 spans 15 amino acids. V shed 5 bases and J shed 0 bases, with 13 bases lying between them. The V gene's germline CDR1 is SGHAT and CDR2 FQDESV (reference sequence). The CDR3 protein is CASSVTGTMNTEAFF. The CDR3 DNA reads TGTGCCAGCAGCGTAACCGGGACAATGAACACTGAAGCTTTCTTT.

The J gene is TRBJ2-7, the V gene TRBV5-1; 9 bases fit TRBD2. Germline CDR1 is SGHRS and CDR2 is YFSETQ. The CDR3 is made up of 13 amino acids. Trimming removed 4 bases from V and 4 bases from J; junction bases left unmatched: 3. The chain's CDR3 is CASSPSGVYEQYF. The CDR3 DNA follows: TGCGCCAGCAGCCCTAGCGGGGTTTACGAGCAGTACTTC.

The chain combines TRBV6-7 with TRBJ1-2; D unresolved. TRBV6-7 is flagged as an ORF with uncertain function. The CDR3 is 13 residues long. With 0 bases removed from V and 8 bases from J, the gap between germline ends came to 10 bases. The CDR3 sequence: CASSYSNRRGYTF. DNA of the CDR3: TGTGCCAGCAGTTACTCGAACAGACGAGGCTACACCTTC.

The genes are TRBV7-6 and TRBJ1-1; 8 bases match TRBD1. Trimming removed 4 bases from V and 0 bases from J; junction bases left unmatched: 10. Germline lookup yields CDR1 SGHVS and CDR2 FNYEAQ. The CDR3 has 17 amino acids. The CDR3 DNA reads TGTGCCAGCAGCTCCACAGGGGGTCCTTCCATGAACACTGAAGCTTTCTTT. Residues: CASSSTGGPSMNTEAFF. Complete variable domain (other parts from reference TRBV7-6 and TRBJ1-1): GAGVSQSPRYKVTKRGQDVALRCDPISGHVSLYWYRQALGQGPEFLTYFNYEAQQDKSGLPNDRFSAERPEGSISTLTIQRTEQRDSAMYRCASSSTGGPSMNTEAFFGQGTRLTVV.

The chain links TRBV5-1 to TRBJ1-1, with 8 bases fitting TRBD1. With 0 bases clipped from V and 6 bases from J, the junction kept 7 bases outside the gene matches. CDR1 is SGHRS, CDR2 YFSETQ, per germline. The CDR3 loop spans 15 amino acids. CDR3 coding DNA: TGCGCCAGCAGCTTGGCAACAGGGGGTTCTTCTGAAGCTTTCTTT. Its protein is CASSLATGGSSEAFF.

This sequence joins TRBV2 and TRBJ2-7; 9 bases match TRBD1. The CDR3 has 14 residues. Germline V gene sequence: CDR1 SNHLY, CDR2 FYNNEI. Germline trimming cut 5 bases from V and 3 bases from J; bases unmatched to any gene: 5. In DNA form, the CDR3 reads TGTGCCAGCAGTTCCCAGACAGGGGGCTACGAGCAGTACTTC. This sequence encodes CASSSQTGGYEQYF.

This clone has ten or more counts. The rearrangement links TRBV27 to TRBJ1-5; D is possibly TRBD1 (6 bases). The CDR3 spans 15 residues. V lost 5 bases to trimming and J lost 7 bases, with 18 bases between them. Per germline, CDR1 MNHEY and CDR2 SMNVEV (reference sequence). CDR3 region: CASSPEQGFQQPQHF. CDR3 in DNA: TGTGCCAGCAGTCCAGAACAGGGTTTTCAACAGCCCCAGCATTTT.

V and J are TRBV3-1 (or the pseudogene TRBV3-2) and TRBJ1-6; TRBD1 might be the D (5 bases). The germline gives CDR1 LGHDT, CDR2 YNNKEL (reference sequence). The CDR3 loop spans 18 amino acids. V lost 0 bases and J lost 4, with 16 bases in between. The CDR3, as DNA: TGTGCCAGCAGCCAAGATAAGAAGAAAGGGGCTTATAATTCACCCCTCCACTTT. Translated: CASSQDKKKGAYNSPLHF.

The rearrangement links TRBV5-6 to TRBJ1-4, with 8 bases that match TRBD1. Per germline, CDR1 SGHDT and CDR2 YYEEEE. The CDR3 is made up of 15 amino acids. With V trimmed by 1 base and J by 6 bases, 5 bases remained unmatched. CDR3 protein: CASSLNGQGDEKLFF. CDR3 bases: TGTGCCAGCAGCTTGAACGGACAGGGAGATGAAAAACTGTTTTTT.

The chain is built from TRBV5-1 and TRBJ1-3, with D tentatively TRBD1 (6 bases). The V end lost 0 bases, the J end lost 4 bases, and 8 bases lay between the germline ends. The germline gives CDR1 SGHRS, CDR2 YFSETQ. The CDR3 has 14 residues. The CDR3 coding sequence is TGCGCCAGCAGCTTGGAGGGGGTCGGAAACACCATATATTTT. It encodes CASSLEGVGNTIYF.

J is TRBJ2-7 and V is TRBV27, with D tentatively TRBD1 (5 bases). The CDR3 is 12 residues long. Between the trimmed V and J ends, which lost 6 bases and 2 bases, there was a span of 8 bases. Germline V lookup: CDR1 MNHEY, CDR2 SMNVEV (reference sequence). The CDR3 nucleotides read TGTGCCAGCAGAGGACAAACCTACGAGCAGTACTTC. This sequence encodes CASRGQTYEQYF.

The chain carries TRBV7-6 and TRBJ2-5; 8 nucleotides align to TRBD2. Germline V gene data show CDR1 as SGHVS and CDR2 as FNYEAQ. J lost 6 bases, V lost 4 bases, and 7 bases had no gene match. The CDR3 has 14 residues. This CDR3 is CASSSSGGRQTQYF. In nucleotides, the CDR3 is TGTGCCAGCAGCTCCTCGGGGGGGCGACAGACCCAGTACTTC.